These T cell receptor beta chains were read from a single sample in a study of T cells after yellow fever vaccination. MiXCR was run by TCRdb on the 5' RACE reads, yielding one entry per CDR3 protein. The top ten clones hold just under 20% of a sample with around 310,000 distinct CDR3 sequences, approximately 4% of them seen once. The source was PBMCs, collected 15 days after the yellow fever booster vaccination. All receptors derive from a man aged 18-30 years who received the YFV17D yellow fever vaccine. CDR3s include the opening cysteine and the closing phenylalanine or tryptophan. Each record gives: clone size, V gene, J gene, D gene, CDR3 DNA, CDR3 protein. The D gene is left open where the match is weak. The size field is filled for only some rows; it gives once, few, many or a size class.

clone size: few; V gene: TRBV19; J gene: TRBJ2-7; D gene: NA; CDR3 DNA: TGTGCCAGAGGGACTTGCGCGCAGTACTTC; CDR3 protein: CARGTCAQYF
clone size: NA; V gene: TRBV10-3; J gene: TRBJ2-1; D gene: NA; CDR3 DNA: TGTGCCATCAGTCGCTCAGGGAACAATGAGCAGTTCTTC; CDR3 protein: CAISRSGNNEQFF
clone size: NA; V gene: TRBV4-2; J gene: TRBJ2-1; D gene: NA; CDR3 DNA: TGTGCCAGCAGCCAGGGACCCAGTGAGCAGTTCTTC; CDR3 protein: CASSQGPSEQFF
clone size: NA; V gene: TRBV20-1; J gene: TRBJ1-1; D gene: NA; CDR3 DNA: TGCAGTGCACCCGCAGAGGCTCGTACTGAAGCTTTCTTT; CDR3 protein: CSAPAEARTEAFF
clone size: NA; V gene: TRBV4-3; J gene: TRBJ1-1; D gene: NA; CDR3 DNA: TGCGCCAGCAGCCACCACTTTGAGCATGAAGCTTTCTTT; CDR3 protein: CASSHHFEHEAFF
clone size: few; V gene: TRBV5-6; J gene: TRBJ1-1; D gene: TRBD1; CDR3 DNA: TGTGCCAGCAGCCTAAAAGACAGGGGTCGAGAAGCTTTCTTT; CDR3 protein: CASSLKDRGREAFF
clone size: NA; V gene: TRBV5-5; J gene: TRBJ2-5; D gene: NA; CDR3 DNA: TGTGCCAGCAGCCAGACGGGGTGGGACCAGTACTTC; CDR3 protein: CASSQTGWDQYF
clone size: many; V gene: TRBV6-5; J gene: TRBJ2-3; D gene: NA; CDR3 DNA: TGTGCCAGCAGTCCGACTCCCCCGGGGGGCCATCGAGATACGCAGTATTTT; CDR3 protein: CASSPTPPGGHRDTQYF
clone size: few; V gene: TRBV4-1; J gene: TRBJ2-1; D gene: NA; CDR3 DNA: TGCGCCAGCAGCCAAGTGCCAGCCCCGACCTACAATGAGCAGTTCTTC; CDR3 protein: CASSQVPAPTYNEQFF
clone size: many; V gene: TRBV10-3; J gene: TRBJ2-1; D gene: TRBD1; CDR3 DNA: TGTGCCATCAAAGGACAGGGGGGATACAATGAGCAGTTCTTC; CDR3 protein: CAIKGQGGYNEQFF
clone size: NA; V gene: TRBV12-3/TRBV12-4; J gene: TRBJ2-5; D gene: NA; CDR3 DNA: TGTGCCAGCAGTTCCTACAGGGAGGGAGAGACCCAGTACTTC; CDR3 protein: CASSSYREGETQYF
clone size: many; V gene: TRBV20-1; J gene: TRBJ2-3; D gene: NA; CDR3 DNA: TGCAGTGCCCAACTAGACACAGATACGCAGTATTTT; CDR3 protein: CSAQLDTDTQYF
clone size: few; V gene: TRBV7-9; J gene: TRBJ2-5; D gene: TRBD1; CDR3 DNA: TGTGCCAGCCAGGGGGCGAATCAAGAGACCCAGTACTTC; CDR3 protein: CASQGANQETQYF
clone size: many; V gene: TRBV10-3; J gene: TRBJ1-3; D gene: NA; CDR3 DNA: TGTGCCGGCCAGTCTGGAAACACCATATATTTT; CDR3 protein: CAGQSGNTIYF
clone size: many; V gene: TRBV7-2; J gene: TRBJ2-2; D gene: TRBD1; CDR3 DNA: TGTGCCAGCAGCTTAAACAGGGGGCAAAACACCGGGGAGCTGTTTTTT; CDR3 protein: CASSLNRGQNTGELFF
clone size: NA; V gene: TRBV7-2; J gene: TRBJ2-4; D gene: NA; CDR3 DNA: TGTGCCAGCAGCGCGAGAGGGTTCAGGGAACTACTAGCCAAAAACATTCAGTACTTC; CDR3 protein: CASSARGFRELLAKNIQYF
clone size: many; V gene: TRBV29-1; J gene: TRBJ1-5; D gene: NA; CDR3 DNA: TGCAGCGTCTGGGACAAAGATCAGCCCCAGCATTTT; CDR3 protein: CSVWDKDQPQHF
clone size: many; V gene: TRBV5-5; J gene: TRBJ1-5; D gene: NA; CDR3 DNA: TGTGCCAGCAGCTTGGCGTGGATGAGCAATCAGCCCCAGCATTTT; CDR3 protein: CASSLAWMSNQPQHF
clone size: many; V gene: TRBV20-1; J gene: TRBJ1-5; D gene: NA; CDR3 DNA: TGCAGTGCTAGTACAGGAGTTTTTAATCAGCCCCAGCATTTT; CDR3 protein: CSASTGVFNQPQHF